This T cell receptor (beta chain) was obtained from a study of cytomegalovirus exposure and HLA in healthy donors. Study information: Falling in the Caucasian-associated ancestry cluster were approximately 84% of 398 genotyped donors. Study-wide findings and caveats: The authors reported that TCR beta sequences could predict HLA-A and HLA-B alleles. These predictions were accurate for most subjects in the first cohort. A later analysis found TCR association rates differed by HLA locus, highest for DRB1 and lowest for HLA-C. When a later analysis compared HLA-associated TCR beta chains with equally common others, the HLA-associated chains turned out to be more clonally expanded and to have lower generation probabilities.

About this clone itself: Its antigen is undetermined.

PCR involved 60 Vbeta and 13 Jbeta primers. Some clones are missing from TCRdb's copy, which holds only in-frame ones; the method was immunoSEQ multiplex PCR. The sample yields 62,000 or so clones, 75% to 85% seen once. This receptor was identified in a man aged 25-45 years in good health and CMV-seronegative. The sample consisted of PBMCs.

DNA of the CDR3: TGTGCCAGCAGCCCAACTACCATGACGGGACAGATGAACACTGAAGCTTTCTTT. Its translation: CASSPTTMTGQMNTEAFF. The V and J genes are TRBV11-2 and TRBJ1-1; the match to TRBD1 covers 7 bases. Germline V gives CDR1 SGHAT, CDR2 FQNNGV. V trimming: 5 bases; J trimming: 0 bases; junction bases outside the gene matches: 15. The CDR3 sequence is 18 residues long.